The clone carrying this TCR beta chain showed up just a few times. The data were obtained in a study of molecular identifiers for immune sequencing clone quantification. The CDR3 totals 12 residues. Trimming shortened V by 4 bases and J by 5 bases, and 8 bases separated the two germline ends. Germline-derived CDR1 and CDR2 are PRHDT and FYEKMQ (reference sequence). TCRdb reanalysed the PCR reads using MiXCR and keeps one entry per CDR3 protein. Here the sample spans hundreds of thousands of distinct CDR3 sequences, roughly 25% being singletons. This sequence was found in a human donor in good health. Some libraries in this study had Jurkat cell RNA spiked in. This rearrangement joins TRBV13 to TRBJ1-1; D gene uncertain. Sequenced: naive CD8+ T cells from blood, with Jurkat cell RNA spiked in. The subset here: FACS-sorted CD8+CD4-CCR7+CD45RA+ naive T cells. CDR3 coding DNA: TGTGCCAGCAGCTGGACGGGGACTGAAGCTTTCTTT. The encoded protein is CASSWTGTEAFF.